This T cell receptor beta chain was observed in a study of blood T cell repertoires in COVID-19. Per the study methods: Counts of nucleated cells, estimated from reference gene primer amplification, were obtained. The table came from immunoSEQ multiplex PCR; TCRdb's copy has only in-frame clones and leaves some out. V and J calls and clone size are as listed in that table; D and trimming were resolved from the DNA. Of more than 250,000 clones detected, under 90% appear once; the ten largest clones hold 8% to 13%. V was clipped by 6 bases and J by 7 bases; unmatched bases: 6. Germline lookup yields CDR1 SGHAT and CDR2 FQNNGV. The CDR3 runs 15 residues. Individuals aged about 18 to 100 years were recruited from 24 US areas. Participants' reported clinical history set cohort assignment. Two negative PCRs, clearance, or symptom resolution were required of recovered Cohort 3 donors.

Sequencing input: PBMCs or T cells enriched from blood (not recorded which). The chain uses TRBV11-2 and TRBJ2-2; 12 bases fit TRBD2. This TCR was sampled from a woman in her late teens or twenties who had recovered from COVID-19. DNA for the CDR3: TGTGCCAGCAGGCGGACTAGCGGGACAGGCGGGGAGCTGTTTTTT. Translating gives CASRRTSGTGGELFF.